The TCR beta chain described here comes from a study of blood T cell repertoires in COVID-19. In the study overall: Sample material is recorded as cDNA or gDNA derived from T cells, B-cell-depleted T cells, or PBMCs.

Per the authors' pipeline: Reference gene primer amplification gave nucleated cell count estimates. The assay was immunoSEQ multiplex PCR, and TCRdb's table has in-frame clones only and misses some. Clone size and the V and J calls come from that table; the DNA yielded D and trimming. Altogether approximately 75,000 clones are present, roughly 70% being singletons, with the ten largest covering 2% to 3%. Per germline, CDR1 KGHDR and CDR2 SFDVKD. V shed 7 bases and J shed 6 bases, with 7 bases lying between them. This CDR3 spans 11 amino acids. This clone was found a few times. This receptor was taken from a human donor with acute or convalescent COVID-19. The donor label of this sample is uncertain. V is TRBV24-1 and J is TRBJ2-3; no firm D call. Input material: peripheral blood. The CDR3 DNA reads TGTGCCACCAGCGGGTTGGATACGCAGTATTTT. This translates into CATSGLDTQYF.